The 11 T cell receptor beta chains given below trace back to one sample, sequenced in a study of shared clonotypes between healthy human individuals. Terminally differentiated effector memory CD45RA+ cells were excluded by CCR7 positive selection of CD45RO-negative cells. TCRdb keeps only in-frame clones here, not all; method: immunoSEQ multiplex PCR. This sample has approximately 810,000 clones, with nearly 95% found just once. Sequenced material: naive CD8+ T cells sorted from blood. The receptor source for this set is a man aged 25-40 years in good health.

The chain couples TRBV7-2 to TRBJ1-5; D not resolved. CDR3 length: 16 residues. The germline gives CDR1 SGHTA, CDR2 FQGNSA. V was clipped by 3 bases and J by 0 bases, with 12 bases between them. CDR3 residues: CASSLGIVYSNQPQHF. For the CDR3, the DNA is TGTGCCAGCAGCTTGGGCATTGTTTATAGCAATCAGCCCCAGCATTTT.

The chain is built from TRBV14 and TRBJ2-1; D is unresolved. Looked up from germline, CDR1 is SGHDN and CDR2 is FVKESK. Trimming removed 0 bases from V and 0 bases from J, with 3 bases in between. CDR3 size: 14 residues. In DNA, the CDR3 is TGTGCCAGCAGCCAAGACCGCTCCTACAATGAGCAGTTCTTC. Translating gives CASSQDRSYNEQFF.

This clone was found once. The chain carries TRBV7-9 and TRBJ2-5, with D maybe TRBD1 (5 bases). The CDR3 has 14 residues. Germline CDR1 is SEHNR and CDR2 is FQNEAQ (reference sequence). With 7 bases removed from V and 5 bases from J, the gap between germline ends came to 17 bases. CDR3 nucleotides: TGTGCCAGCAACCCGGCAGGGTATTCGGAGACCCAGTACTTC. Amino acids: CASNPAGYSETQYF.

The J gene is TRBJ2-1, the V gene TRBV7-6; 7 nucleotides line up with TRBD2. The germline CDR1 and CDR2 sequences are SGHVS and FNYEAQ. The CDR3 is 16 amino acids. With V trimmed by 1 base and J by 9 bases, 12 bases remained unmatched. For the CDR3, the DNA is TGTGCCAGCAGCTTAGGATTGGCGGGAGAGGTCGCTGAGCAGTTCTTC. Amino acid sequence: CASSLGLAGEVAEQFF. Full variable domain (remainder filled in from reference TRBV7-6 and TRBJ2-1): GAGVSQSPRYKVTKRGQDVALRCDPISGHVSLYWYRQALGQGPEFLTYFNYEAQQDKSGLPNDRFSAERPEGSISTLTIQRTEQRDSAMYRCASSLGLAGEVAEQFFGPGTRLTVL.

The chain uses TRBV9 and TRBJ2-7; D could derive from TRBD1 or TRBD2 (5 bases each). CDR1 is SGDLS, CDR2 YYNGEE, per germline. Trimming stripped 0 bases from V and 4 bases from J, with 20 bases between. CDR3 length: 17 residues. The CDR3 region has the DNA TGTGCCAGCAGCGTAGGTTCTGGGGGTAGGGGCGGATACGAGCAGTACTTC. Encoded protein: CASSVGSGGRGGYEQYF.

The CDR3 DNA reads TGTGCCAGCAGTGGCGAGACAGGGGCGAACACTGAAGCTTTCTTT. It translates to CASSGETGANTEAFF. The rearrangement joins TRBV6-1 to TRBJ1-1; 8 bases are shared with TRBD1. With V trimmed by 4 bases and J by 1 base, 5 bases remained unmatched. This CDR3 spans 15 amino acids. Per germline, CDR1 MNHNS and CDR2 SASEGT.

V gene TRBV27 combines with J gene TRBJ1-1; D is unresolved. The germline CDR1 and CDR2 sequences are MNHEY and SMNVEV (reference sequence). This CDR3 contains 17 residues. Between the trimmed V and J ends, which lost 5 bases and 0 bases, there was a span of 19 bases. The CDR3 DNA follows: TGTGCCAGCAGTATCCGAGGCCAAGGGCTCATGAACACTGAAGCTTTCTTT. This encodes CASSIRGQGLMNTEAFF.

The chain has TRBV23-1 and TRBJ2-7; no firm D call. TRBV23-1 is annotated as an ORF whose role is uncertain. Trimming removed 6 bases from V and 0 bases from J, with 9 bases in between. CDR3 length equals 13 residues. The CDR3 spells CASRRSTSYEQYF. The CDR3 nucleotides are TGCGCCAGCAGGCGGTCTACCTCCTACGAGCAGTACTTC.

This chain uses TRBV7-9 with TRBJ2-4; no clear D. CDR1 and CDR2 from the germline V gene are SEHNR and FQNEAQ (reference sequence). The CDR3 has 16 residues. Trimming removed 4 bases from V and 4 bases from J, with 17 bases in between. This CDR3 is CASSSTTGRWKNIQYF. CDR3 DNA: TGTGCCAGCAGCTCCACAACTGGACGGTGGAAAAACATTCAGTACTTC.

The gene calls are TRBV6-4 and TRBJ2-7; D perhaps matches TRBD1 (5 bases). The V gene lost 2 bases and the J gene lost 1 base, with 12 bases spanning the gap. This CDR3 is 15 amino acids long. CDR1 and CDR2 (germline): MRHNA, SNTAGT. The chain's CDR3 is CASSDPTVPSYEQYF. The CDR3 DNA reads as TGTGCCAGCAGTGACCCGACAGTGCCGTCCTACGAGCAGTACTTC.

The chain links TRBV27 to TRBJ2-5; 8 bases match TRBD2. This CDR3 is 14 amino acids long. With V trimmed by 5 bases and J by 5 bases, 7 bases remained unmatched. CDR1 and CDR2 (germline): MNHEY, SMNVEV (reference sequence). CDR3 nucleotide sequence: TGTGCCAGCAGTCCGGGACGGGAGGGGGAGACCCAGTACTTC. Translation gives CASSPGREGETQYF.